This TCR beta chain was sequenced in a study of vaccination and CD4 T cells after COVID-19. Study in general: The stimulating agents, overlapping spike peptides, came from SARS-CoV-2, HCoV-NL63, HCoV-OC43 and HCoV-229E. General study points: The authors identified 304 of 307 vaccine-specific clones in convalescent patients as spike mono-reactive.

Specified treatment: roughly 11-day PBMC culture with coronavirus spike peptide pools or control peptides (ViraFEST assay). PBMCs were cultured at around 1.8 million per well with roughly 10 IU/ml IL-2 and approximately 10 ug/ml peptide pools. Researchers used the Oncomine TCR Beta short-read assay to sequence DNA from cultured CD4+ T cells. TCRdb re-analysed the PCR reads in MiXCR, keeping a single row per CDR3 protein. The sample consists of some 15,000 distinct CDR3 sequences, around 67% of them appearing once. This clonotype was found once. Its antigen is unidentified. The CDR3 covers 17 residues. With V trimmed by 5 bases and J by 4 bases, 13 bases remained unmatched. Germline assignment: CDR1 LNHNV and CDR2 YYDKDF (reference sequence).

Input material: CD4+ T cells from blood, cultured in vitro. This clonotype was obtained from a human donor who had recovered from COVID-19. The V gene is TRBV15, the J gene TRBJ1-4, with 7 bases identical to TRBD1. The CDR3 DNA reads as TGTGCCACCAGCCGGGACAGTGGACTTCGGGGTAATGAAAAACTGTTTTTT. Encoded protein: CATSRDSGLRGNEKLFF.